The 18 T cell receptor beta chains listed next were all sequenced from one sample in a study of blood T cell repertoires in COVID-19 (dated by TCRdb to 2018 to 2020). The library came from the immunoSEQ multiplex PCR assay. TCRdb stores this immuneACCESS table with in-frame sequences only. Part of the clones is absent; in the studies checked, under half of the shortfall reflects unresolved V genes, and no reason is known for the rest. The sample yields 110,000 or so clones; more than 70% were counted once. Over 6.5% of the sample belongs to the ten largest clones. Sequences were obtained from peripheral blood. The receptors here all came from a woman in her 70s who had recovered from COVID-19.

Here the CDR3 reads CASSFGHPANYGYTF. CDR3 sequence (DNA): TGTGCCAGCAGCTTCGGACACCCTGCTAACTATGGCTACACCTTC. This chain uses TRBV5-8 with TRBJ1-2; TRBD1 might be the D (5 bases). V was clipped by 2 bases and J by 0 bases, with 11 bases between them. This CDR3 region has 15 residues. CDR1 and CDR2 (germline): SGHTS, YDEGEE.

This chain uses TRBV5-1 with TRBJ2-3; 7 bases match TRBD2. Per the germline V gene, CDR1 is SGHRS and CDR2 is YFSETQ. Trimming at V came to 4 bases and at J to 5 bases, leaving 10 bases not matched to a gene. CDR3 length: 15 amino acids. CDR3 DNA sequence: TGCGCCAGCAGCCCAAGCGGGACTTGGGGAGATACGCAGTATTTT. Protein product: CASSPSGTWGDTQYF. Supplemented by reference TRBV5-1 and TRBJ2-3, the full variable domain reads KAGVTQTPRYLIKTRGQQVTLSCSPISGHRSVSWYQQTPGQGLQFLFEYFSETQRNKGNFPGRFSGRQFSNSRSEMNVSTLELGDSALYLCASSPSGTWGDTQYFGPGTRLTVL.

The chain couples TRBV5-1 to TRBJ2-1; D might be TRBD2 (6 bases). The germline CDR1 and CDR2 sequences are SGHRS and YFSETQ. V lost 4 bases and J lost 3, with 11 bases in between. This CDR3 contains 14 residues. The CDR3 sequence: CASSVGGFYNEQFF. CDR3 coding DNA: TGCGCCAGCAGCGTCGGGGGTTTCTACAATGAGCAGTTCTTC.

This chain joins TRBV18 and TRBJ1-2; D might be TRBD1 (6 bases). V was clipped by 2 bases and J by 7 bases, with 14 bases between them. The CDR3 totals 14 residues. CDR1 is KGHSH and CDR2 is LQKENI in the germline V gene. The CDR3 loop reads CASSPKGESAGYTF. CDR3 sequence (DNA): TGTGCCAGCTCACCAAAGGGGGAATCGGCTGGCTACACCTTC.

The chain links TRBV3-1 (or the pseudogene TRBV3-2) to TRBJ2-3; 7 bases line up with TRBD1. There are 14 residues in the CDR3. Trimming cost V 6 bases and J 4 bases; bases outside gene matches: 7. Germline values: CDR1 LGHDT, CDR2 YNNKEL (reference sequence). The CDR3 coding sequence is TGTGCCAGCAGACGGGACAGTCGTCCAGATACGCAGTATTTT. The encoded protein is CASRRDSRPDTQYF.

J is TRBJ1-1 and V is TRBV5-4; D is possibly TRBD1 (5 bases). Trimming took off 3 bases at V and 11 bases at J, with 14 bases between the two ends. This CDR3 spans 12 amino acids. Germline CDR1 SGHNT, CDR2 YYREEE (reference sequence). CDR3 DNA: TGTGCCAGCAGCTCCCTAGGGGTGAGGGCTTTCTTT. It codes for CASSSLGVRAFF.

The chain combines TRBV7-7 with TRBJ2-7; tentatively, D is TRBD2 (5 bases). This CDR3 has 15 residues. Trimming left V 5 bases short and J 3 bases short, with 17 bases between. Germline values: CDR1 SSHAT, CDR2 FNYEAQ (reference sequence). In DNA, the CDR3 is TGTGCCAGCAGCACCGCCCCTGCGGGTCTCTACGAGCAGTACTTC. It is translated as CASSTAPAGLYEQYF.

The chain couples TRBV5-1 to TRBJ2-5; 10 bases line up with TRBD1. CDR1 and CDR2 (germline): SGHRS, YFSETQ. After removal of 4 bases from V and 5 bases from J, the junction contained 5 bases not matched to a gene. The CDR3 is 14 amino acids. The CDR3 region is CASSRGQGGETQYF. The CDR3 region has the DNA TGCGCCAGCAGCCGAGGACAGGGGGGCGAGACCCAGTACTTC.

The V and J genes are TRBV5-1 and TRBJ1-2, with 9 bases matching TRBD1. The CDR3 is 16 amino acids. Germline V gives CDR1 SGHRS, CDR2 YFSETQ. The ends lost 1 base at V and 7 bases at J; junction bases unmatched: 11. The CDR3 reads CASSLQMGQGRGGYTF. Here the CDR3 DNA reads TGCGCCAGCAGCTTGCAGATGGGACAGGGCAGAGGTGGCTACACCTTC.

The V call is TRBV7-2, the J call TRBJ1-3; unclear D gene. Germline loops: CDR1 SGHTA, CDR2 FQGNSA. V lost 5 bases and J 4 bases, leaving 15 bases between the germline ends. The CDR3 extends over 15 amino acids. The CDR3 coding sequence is TGTGCCAGCAGCCCGATTGCGGGGTCCGGAAACACCATATATTTT. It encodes CASSPIAGSGNTIYF.

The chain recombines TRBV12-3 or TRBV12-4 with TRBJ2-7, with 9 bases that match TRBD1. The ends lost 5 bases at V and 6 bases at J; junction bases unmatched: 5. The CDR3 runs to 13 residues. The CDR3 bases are TGTGCCAGCAGTCCGGGGACAGGGCGCGAGCAGTACTTC. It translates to CASSPGTGREQYF.

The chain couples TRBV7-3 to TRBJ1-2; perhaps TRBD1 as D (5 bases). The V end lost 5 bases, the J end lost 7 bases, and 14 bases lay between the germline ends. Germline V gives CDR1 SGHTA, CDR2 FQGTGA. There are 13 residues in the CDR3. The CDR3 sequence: CASSRGAGSGYTF. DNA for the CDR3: TGTGCCAGCAGCCGAGGGGCGGGGTCTGGCTACACCTTC.

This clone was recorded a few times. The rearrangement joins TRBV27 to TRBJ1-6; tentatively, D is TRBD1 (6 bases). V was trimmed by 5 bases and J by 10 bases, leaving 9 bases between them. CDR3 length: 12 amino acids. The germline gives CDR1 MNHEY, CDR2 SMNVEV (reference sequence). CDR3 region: CASSQTGSPLHF. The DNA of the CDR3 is TGTGCCAGCAGTCAGACAGGATCACCCCTCCACTTT.

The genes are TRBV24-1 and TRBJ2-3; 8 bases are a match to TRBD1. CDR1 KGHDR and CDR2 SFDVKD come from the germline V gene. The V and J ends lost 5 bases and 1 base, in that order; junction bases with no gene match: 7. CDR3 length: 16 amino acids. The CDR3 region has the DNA TGTGCCACCAGTGCCCCGACAGGGGTCGGCACAGATACGCAGTATTTT. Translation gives CATSAPTGVGTDTQYF.

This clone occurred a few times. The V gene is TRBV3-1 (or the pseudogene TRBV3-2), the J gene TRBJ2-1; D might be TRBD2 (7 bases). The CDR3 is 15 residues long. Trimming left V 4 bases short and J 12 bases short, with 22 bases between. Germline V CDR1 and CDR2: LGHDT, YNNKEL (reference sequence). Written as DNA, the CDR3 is TGTGCCAGCAGCCCCGAGGGGGGGAGCCCGACGGGGCAGTTCTTC. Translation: CASSPEGGSPTGQFF.

CDR3 in DNA: TGTGCCAGCAGCTTGACGGGGACAGGGGGCGACGAGCAGTACTTC. Translating it yields CASSLTGTGGDEQYF. The chain links TRBV7-3 to TRBJ2-7; 12 bases fit TRBD1. Looked up from germline, CDR1 is SGHTA and CDR2 is FQGTGA. This CDR3 is built from 15 residues. Trimming at V came to 3 bases and at J to 5 bases, leaving 5 bases not matched to a gene.

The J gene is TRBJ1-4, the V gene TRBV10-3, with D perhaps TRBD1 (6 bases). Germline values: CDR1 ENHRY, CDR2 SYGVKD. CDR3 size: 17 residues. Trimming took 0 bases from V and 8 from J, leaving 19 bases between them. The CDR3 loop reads CAISESTSEGVWEKLFF. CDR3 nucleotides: TGTGCCATCAGTGAGTCGACCTCTGAGGGGGTTTGGGAAAAACTGTTTTTT.

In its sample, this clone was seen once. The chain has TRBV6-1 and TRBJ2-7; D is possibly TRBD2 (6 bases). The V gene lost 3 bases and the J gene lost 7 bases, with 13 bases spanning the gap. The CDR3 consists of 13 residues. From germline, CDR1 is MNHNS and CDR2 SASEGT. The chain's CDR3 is CASSERGVREQYF. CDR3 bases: TGTGCCAGCAGTGAGCGGGGAGTAAGGGAGCAGTACTTC.